A single sample gave rise to the 19 T cell receptor beta chains below, sequenced in a study of T-cell reconstitution after alpha-beta-depleted transplantation in children. Researchers prepared the TCRbeta library using unique molecular identifiers, the study reports. TCRdb re-called the PCR reads with MiXCR, one entry per CDR3 protein. The data show hundreds of thousands of distinct CDR3 sequences, 15% to 20% seen once. Specimen: PBMCs, mostly from graft donor cells, collected 360 days after TCRalphabeta/CD19-depleted stem cell transplant. Every receptor here comes from a boy less than two years old who had a stem cell transplant for Wiskott-Aldrich syndrome, so the T cells may come from the graft donor.

This clonotype was picked up a small number of times. The V gene is TRBV5-6, the J gene TRBJ1-1; a weak D match, TRBD1 (5 bases). Trimming removed 4 bases from V and 11 bases from J, with 24 bases in between. This CDR3 contains 15 residues. The V gene's germline CDR1 is SGHDT and CDR2 YYEEEE. Written as DNA, the CDR3 is TGTGCCAGCAGCACCAGCCAGTCGGTGTGGGGGGAGGCTTTCTTT. Translation: CASSTSQSVWGEAFF.

The sample holds a few counts of this clonotype. This chain connects TRBV7-9 to TRBJ2-2; weak D call: TRBD2 (5 bases). V lost 5 bases and J lost 13, with 17 bases in between. The germline V gene encodes CDR1 SEHNR and CDR2 FQNEAQ (reference sequence). CDR3 length equals 13 residues. The chain's CDR3 is CASSPKLVDSLFF. The CDR3 DNA reads as TGTGCCAGCAGCCCGAAACTAGTGGATTCGCTGTTTTTT.

This clonotype was counted between two and nine times. V is TRBV7-9 and J is TRBJ1-1, with a possible D match to TRBD1 (6 bases). Germline V CDR1 and CDR2: SEHNR, FQNEAQ (reference sequence). There are 13 residues in the CDR3. The V gene lost 0 bases and the J gene lost 7 bases, with 9 bases spanning the gap. The CDR3 protein is CASSLAQGIEAFF. For the CDR3, the DNA is TGTGCCAGCAGCTTAGCGCAGGGGATTGAAGCTTTCTTT.

The table lists this clonotype with a few counts. The V and J genes are TRBV12-3 or TRBV12-4 and TRBJ2-3; a possible D gene is TRBD2 (6 bases). V lost 8 bases, J lost 3 bases, and 12 bases lay in between. This CDR3 spans 13 amino acids. The CDR3 protein is CASVRAGTDTQYF. The CDR3 DNA sequence: TGTGCCAGCGTACGGGCGGGAACAGATACGCAGTATTTT.

This clonotype was counted only a few times. The rearrangement links TRBV5-1 to TRBJ2-5; D gene uncertain. This CDR3 is 14 amino acids long. Trimming left V 1 base short and J 5 bases short, with 12 bases between. Germline V gives CDR1 SGHRS, CDR2 YFSETQ. The CDR3 DNA reads TGCGCCAGCAGCTTGATGACGAGCCGGGAGACCCAGTACTTC. Its protein is CASSLMTSRETQYF.

The chain couples TRBV27 to TRBJ2-7; 9 bases map to TRBD2. There are 15 residues in the CDR3. Germline V gene data show CDR1 as MNHEY and CDR2 as SMNVEV (reference sequence). With 8 bases clipped from V and 2 bases from J, the junction kept 10 bases outside the gene matches. DNA of the CDR3: TGTGCCAGCCAACACAGCGGGGGGCGCCCCTACGAGCAGTACTTC. Its translation is CASQHSGGRPYEQYF.

This clonotype has a handful of counts. The V gene is TRBV7-2, the J gene TRBJ2-7; TRBD1 agrees at 8 bases. The CDR3 has 15 residues. Germline V gives CDR1 SGHTA, CDR2 FQGNSA. V trimming: 2 bases; J trimming: 3 bases; junction bases outside the gene matches: 6. CDR3 sequence: CASSLIWTGSYEQYF. CDR3 DNA sequence: TGTGCCAGCAGCTTAATCTGGACAGGGAGCTACGAGCAGTACTTC.

In this sample, this clonotype turned up a few times. V gene TRBV20-1 combines with J gene TRBJ2-7; 8 bases match TRBD1. CDR3 size: 15 residues. CDR1 DFQATT and CDR2 SNEGSKA come from the germline V gene (reference sequence). The V and J ends lost 1 base and 4 bases, in that order; junction bases with no gene match: 9. The CDR3, as DNA: TGCAGTGCTAGAGTGGACAGGGAAAACCAGTACGAGCAGTACTTC. This translates into CSARVDRENQYEQYF.

The CDR3, as DNA: TGTGCCTGGAATAGACAGGTTAAGGGCGGGGAGCTGTTTTTT. This encodes CAWNRQVKGGELFF. The chain joins TRBV30 to TRBJ2-2, with D tentatively TRBD1 (6 bases). The CDR3 covers 14 residues. The germline V gene has CDR1 GTSNPN and CDR2 SVGIG (reference sequence). V gave up 4 bases and J gave up 7 bases, with 16 bases separating them.

The rearrangement links TRBV12-3 or TRBV12-4 to TRBJ1-4; 10 nucleotides align to TRBD1. CDR3 length equals 15 residues. J was trimmed by 11 bases and V by 6 bases; bases with no gene match: 12. DNA of the CDR3: TGTGCCAGCAGGTTGACAGGGGGCGCAGCAGGCAAACTGTTTTTT. Amino acid sequence: CASRLTGGAAGKLFF.

A few counts support this clonotype. V and J are TRBV5-1 and TRBJ2-5; no reliable D call. The V gene's germline CDR1 is SGHRS and CDR2 YFSETQ. This CDR3 is built from 14 residues. Deletions cut 1 base from V and 4 bases from J, with 11 bases between. For the CDR3, the DNA is TGCGCCAGCAGCTTGACGGGTAATGGAGAGACCCAGTACTTC. This codes for CASSLTGNGETQYF.

V and J are TRBV7-9 and TRBJ2-1; 8 bases fit TRBD1. The CDR3 runs to 13 residues. V gave up 3 bases and J gave up 10 bases; unmatched junction bases: 5. The germline V gene encodes CDR1 SEHNR and CDR2 FQNEAQ (reference sequence). The CDR3 here is CASSLSRTGEQFF. As DNA, the CDR3 is TGTGCCAGCAGCTTGTCTCGGACAGGGGAGCAGTTCTTC. The whole variable domain, remainder taken from reference TRBV7-9 and TRBJ2-1, is DTGVSQNPRHKITKRGQNVTFRCDPISEHNRLYWYRQTLGQGPEFLTYFQNEAQLEKSRLLSDRFSAERPKGSFSTLEIQRTEQGDSAMYLCASSLSRTGEQFFGPGTRLTVL.

V usage is TRBV28 and J usage is TRBJ2-7, with D perhaps TRBD1 or TRBD2 (5 bases each). Germline CDR1 MDHEN, CDR2 SYDVKM. This CDR3 has 14 amino acids. V was trimmed by 5 bases and J by 2 bases, leaving 13 bases between them. The CDR3 reads CASSNPWGPYEQYF. Here the CDR3 DNA reads TGTGCCAGCAGTAACCCCTGGGGACCCTACGAGCAGTACTTC. The whole variable domain, filled in from reference TRBV28 and TRBJ2-7, reads DVKVTQSSRYLVKRTGEKVFLECVQDMDHENMFWYRQDPGLGLRLIYFSYDVKMKEKGDIPEGYSVSREKKERFSLILESASTNQTSMYLCASSNPWGPYEQYFGPGTRLTVT.

V gene TRBV10-3 combines with J gene TRBJ2-3; the match to TRBD2 covers 14 bases. The V gene's germline CDR1 is ENHRY and CDR2 SYGVKD. The CDR3 is made up of 16 amino acids. The V segment lost 4 bases and the J segment 3 bases; nucleotides outside the gene matches: 3. CDR3 DNA sequence: TGTGCCATCAGTGGCGGGACTAGCGGGAGAACAGATACGCAGTATTTT. This encodes CAISGGTSGRTDTQYF.

With regard to this clonotype: This may be a read error, as it is one base from a much larger clone. The chain links TRBV5-1 to TRBJ2-5; no definite D call. V lost 0 bases and J lost 3, with 9 bases in between. Per germline, CDR1 SGHRS and CDR2 YFSETQ. The CDR3 has 14 amino acids. CDR3 in amino acids: CASSLVGMEETQYF. CDR3 in DNA: TGCGCCAGCAGCTTGGTGGGGATGGAAGAGACCCAGTACTTC.

This clonotype came up a few times. The chain joins TRBV7-8 to TRBJ2-7; 8 positions agree with TRBD1. Losses at the gene ends were 7 bases for V and 6 bases for J; bases not matched to a gene: 11. From germline, CDR1 is SGHVS and CDR2 FQNEAQ. This CDR3 has 14 residues. The CDR3 is CASNTRGRGAEQYF. In nucleotides, the CDR3 is TGTGCCAGCAACACCAGGGGGCGCGGAGCCGAGCAGTACTTC.

Many counts were recorded for this clonotype. This CDR3 reads CASSRGLAGLTGELFF. In nucleotides, the CDR3 is TGTGCCAGCAGCCGGGGACTAGCGGGTCTGACGGGGGAGCTGTTTTTT. The V and J genes are TRBV13 and TRBJ2-2; 12 positions match TRBD2. The germline gives CDR1 PRHDT, CDR2 FYEKMQ (reference sequence). The junction had 9 bases not matched to a gene; V was cut back by 5 bases and J by 8 bases. This CDR3 comprises 16 residues.

This clonotype was recorded at least ten times. The V gene is TRBV7-7, the J gene TRBJ2-3; 9 bases line up with TRBD2. Looked up from germline, CDR1 is SSHAT and CDR2 is FNYEAQ (reference sequence). This CDR3 comprises 15 residues. J lost 2 bases, V lost 1 base, and 1 base had no gene match. This chain's CDR3 is CASSLGGGATDTQYF. DNA for the CDR3: TGTGCCAGCAGCTTAGGCGGGGGGGCCACAGATACGCAGTATTTT.

This clonotype has just a few counts. The chain recombines TRBV5-1 with TRBJ2-5, with D perhaps TRBD1 or TRBD2 (6 bases each). Germline assignment: CDR1 SGHRS and CDR2 YFSETQ. The CDR3 contains 18 residues. Trimming cost V 1 base and J 3 bases, with 22 bases left between them. This chain's CDR3 is CASSLSHSRGTPKETQYF. For the CDR3, the DNA is TGCGCCAGCAGCTTGAGTCATTCGAGGGGGACTCCGAAAGAGACCCAGTACTTC. Together with reference TRBV5-1 and TRBJ2-5, the CDR3 gives the full variable domain: KAGVTQTPRYLIKTRGQQVTLSCSPISGHRSVSWYQQTPGQGLQFLFEYFSETQRNKGNFPGRFSGRQFSNSRSEMNVSTLELGDSALYLCASSLSHSRGTPKETQYFGPGTRLLVL.